This T cell receptor (beta chain) stems from a study of blood T cell repertoires in COVID-19 (dated by TCRdb to 2018 to 2020). About the full investigation: Collaborator samples came from the United States, Italy and Spain and covered acute and convalescent phases of COVID-19. The material from the prospective study consisted of cDNA or gDNA derived from T cells, B-cell-depleted T cells, or PBMCs. Subjects who had been exposed to COVID-19, were actively infected with it, or had recovered from it provided the deeply sampled blood TCRbeta repertoires that made up the dataset. A freely available public database, intended as a resource for researchers studying the immune response to SARS-CoV-2, is where the repertoires were released. Samples were obtained from the ongoing ImmuneRACE study (first 160 participants) and from 1,254 subjects provided by 6 global collaborators. The sample metadata nearly always contained a de-identified subject ID, COVID-19 status, age in years and sex. Where available, HLA class I and class II types were taken from metadata supplied by the sample provider and were not determined by assay-based typing.

The immunoSEQ Assay, a bias-controlled multiplex PCR, was used to amplify TCRbeta CDR3 regions from genomic DNA. The authors' analysis ran thus. The number of nucleated cells in each sample was estimated from the amplification of reference gene primers within the assay. To quantify the absolute abundance of each unique TCRbeta CDR3 rearrangement, sequence reads were collapsed and filtered. Productive Simpson clonality was computed per sample as the square root of Simpson's diversity index over productive rearrangements. TCRdb took this table from immuneACCESS and kept in-frame rearrangements with V and J called. Such tables lack part of the clones; where checked against another copy, unresolved V genes explain under half of the gap, and the rest is unexplained. That table is the source of V, J and clone size, and D and trimming were worked out from the DNA. This sample comprises 250,000 to 300,000 clones, around 89% of them detected only once. The top ten clones comprise roughly 5% of the sample.

Collaborating institutions collected whole blood in K2EDTA tubes following their own protocols. For TCRbeta analysis, collaborator samples were shipped as frozen whole blood, as isolated PBMCs, or as DNA extracted from either sample type. A word on this clone: The specificity of this receptor is unknown. No base qualities exist here, and no much larger clone lies one base off it.

Looking up the germline V gene yields CDR1 SQVTM and CDR2 ANQGSEA. V loses 4 bases of germline sequence and J loses 3 bases, and the interval between the two ends is 15 bases. The CDR3 sequence holds 14 residues, the cysteine and phenylalanine included. The read is trimmed to its CDR3 DNA, 42 bases read in frame from base 1. General conclusions and limits of the study: Clinical and demographic metadata were provided uncurated, with the amount varying by source and participant.

The sequenced material came from peripheral blood. This receptor chain uses TRBV29-1 and TRBJ1-1, with no D gene named confidently. This TCR was sampled from a man aged 35 to 55 with acute or convalescent COVID-19. The CDR3: CSVVLPPGDTEAFF. Read as DNA, the sequence is TGCAGCGTTGTTCTTCCCCCGGGAGACACTGAAGCTTTCTTT.